This entry is about one T cell receptor beta chain. Germline CDR1 LNHDA, CDR2 SQIVND (reference sequence). The CDR3 is 14 residues long. Trimming removed 4 bases from V and 3 bases from J, with 10 bases in between. Original processing methods: Amplification of reference gene primers was used by the study to estimate nucleated cell counts. The assay was immunoSEQ multiplex PCR, and TCRdb's table has in-frame clones only and misses some. V and J calls plus clone size are reproduced from that table; the DNA served to infer D and trimming. The data show around 130,000 clones, more than 75% seen once. These data are taken from a study of blood T cell repertoires in COVID-19. Study as a whole: Samples of COVID-19 (acute and convalescent) were obtained from the United States, Italy and Spain. PBMCs, B-cell-depleted T cells, or T cells were the source of the cDNA or gDNA that made up the material.

Sample: peripheral blood. The chain links TRBV19 to TRBJ2-1, with a possible D match to TRBD1 (5 bases). The receptor was derived from a woman aged 45-65 years who had recovered from COVID-19. The CDR3 DNA is TGTGCCAGTAGTACCCGGACAAGCTACAATGAGCAGTTCTTC. Protein product: CASSTRTSYNEQFF.